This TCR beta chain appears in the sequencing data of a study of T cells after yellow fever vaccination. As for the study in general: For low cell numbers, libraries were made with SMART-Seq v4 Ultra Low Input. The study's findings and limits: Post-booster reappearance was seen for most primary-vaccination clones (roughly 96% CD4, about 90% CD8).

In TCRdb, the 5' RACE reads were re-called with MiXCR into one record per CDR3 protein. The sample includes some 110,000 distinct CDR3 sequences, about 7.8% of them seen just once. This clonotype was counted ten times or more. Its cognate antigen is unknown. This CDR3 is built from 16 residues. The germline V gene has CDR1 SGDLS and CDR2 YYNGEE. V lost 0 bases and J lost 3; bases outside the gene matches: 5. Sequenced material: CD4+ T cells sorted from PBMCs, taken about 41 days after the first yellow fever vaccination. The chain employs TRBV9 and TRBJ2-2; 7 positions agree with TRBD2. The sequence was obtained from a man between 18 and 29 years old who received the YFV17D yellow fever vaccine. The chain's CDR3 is CASSVAQRGYTGELFF. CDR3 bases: TGTGCCAGCAGCGTAGCCCAGCGGGGTTACACCGGGGAGCTGTTTTTT. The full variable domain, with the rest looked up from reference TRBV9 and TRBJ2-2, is DSGVTQTPKHLITATGQRVTLRCSPRSGDLSVYWYQQSLDQGLQFLIQYYNGEERAKGNILERFSAQQFPDLHSELNLSSLELGDSALYFCASSVAQRGYTGELFFGEGSRLTVL.